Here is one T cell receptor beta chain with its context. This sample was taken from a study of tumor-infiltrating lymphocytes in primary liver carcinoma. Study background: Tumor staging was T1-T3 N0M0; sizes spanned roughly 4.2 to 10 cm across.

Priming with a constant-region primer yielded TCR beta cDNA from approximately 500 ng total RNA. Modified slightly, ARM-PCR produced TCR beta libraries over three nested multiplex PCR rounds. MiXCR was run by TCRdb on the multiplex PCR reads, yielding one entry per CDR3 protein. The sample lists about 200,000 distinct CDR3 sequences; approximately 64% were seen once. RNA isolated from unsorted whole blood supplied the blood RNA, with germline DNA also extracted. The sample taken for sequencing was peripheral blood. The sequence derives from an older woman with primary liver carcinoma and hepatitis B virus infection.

CDR3 DNA sequence: TGTGCCAGCAGCCGCGGGGGGACAGGGGATTTCAATGAGCAGTTCTTC. Translating gives CASSRGGTGDFNEQFF. The chain links TRBV5-5 to TRBJ2-1; 10 bases are shared with TRBD1. V dropped 4 bases and J dropped 6; count of bases not matched to a gene: 10. CDR1 is SGHKS, CDR2 YYEKEE, per germline (reference sequence). The length of the CDR3 is 16 residues.